This TCR beta chain comes out of a study of memory CD4+ T cells and cytomegalovirus serostatus. Study in general: Donors were healthy Belgian adults, fewer than ten CMV seropositive and 20 to 30 seronegative. Study-wide points: About two fifths of the roughly 160 known CMV-associated TCRbeta sequences appeared in CD4+ memory. The CMV-associated TCR signature appears largely within the CD4+ memory repertoire.

In the authors' workflow: After removing out-of-frame reads, over 2 million distinct TCRbeta sequences remained. This table comes from immunoSEQ multiplex PCR, and its TCRdb copy is limited to in-frame clones, with some not included. That table gives V, J and clone size, and the DNA gave D and trimming. The data hold tens of thousands of clones, with over 75% observed a single time. As concerns this clone: The antigen is not known.

Germline V gene lookup returns CDR1 SGHTA and CDR2 FQGTGA. There are 15 residues in the CDR3. J lost 2 bases, V lost 5 bases, and 6 bases had no gene match. Single viable CD3+CD4+CD8-CD45RO+ cells were sorted as the memory CD4+ T cells. V gene TRBV7-3 combines with J gene TRBJ2-3; 8 bases map to TRBD2. The sample taken for sequencing was memory CD4+ T cells from blood. This sequence originates from an adult in good health and CMV-seronegative. This CDR3 reads CASSTGLAITDTQYF. CDR3 bases: TGTGCCAGCAGCACCGGACTAGCCATCACAGATACGCAGTATTTT.